This TCR beta chain is drawn from a study of blood T cell repertoires in COVID-19. Study at large: Whether acute or convalescent, the COVID-19 samples came from the United States, Italy and Spain. Sources were T cells, B-cell-depleted T cells, or PBMCs; the material itself was cDNA or gDNA.

Methods used by the authors: Quantification of nucleated cells was approximated via reference gene primer amplification. TCRdb keeps only in-frame clones here, not all; method: immunoSEQ multiplex PCR. Clone size and the V and J calls come from that table; the DNA yielded D and trimming. The profile covers about 250,000 clones, with about 88% appearing a single time and 2% to 2.5% taken by the ten largest. The germline V gene has CDR1 SNHLY and CDR2 FYNNEI. Trimming removed 6 bases at V and 5 bases at J, with 13 bases between. This CDR3 spans 13 amino acids. The sequencing sample was made of peripheral blood. The chain links TRBV2 to TRBJ1-2; a possible D gene is TRBD1 (6 bases). The TCR comes from a woman aged 40 to 50 who had recovered from COVID-19. The CDR3 protein is CASREGGLYGYTF. Written as DNA, the CDR3 is TGTGCCAGCAGGGAGGGGGGGCTTTATGGCTACACCTTC.